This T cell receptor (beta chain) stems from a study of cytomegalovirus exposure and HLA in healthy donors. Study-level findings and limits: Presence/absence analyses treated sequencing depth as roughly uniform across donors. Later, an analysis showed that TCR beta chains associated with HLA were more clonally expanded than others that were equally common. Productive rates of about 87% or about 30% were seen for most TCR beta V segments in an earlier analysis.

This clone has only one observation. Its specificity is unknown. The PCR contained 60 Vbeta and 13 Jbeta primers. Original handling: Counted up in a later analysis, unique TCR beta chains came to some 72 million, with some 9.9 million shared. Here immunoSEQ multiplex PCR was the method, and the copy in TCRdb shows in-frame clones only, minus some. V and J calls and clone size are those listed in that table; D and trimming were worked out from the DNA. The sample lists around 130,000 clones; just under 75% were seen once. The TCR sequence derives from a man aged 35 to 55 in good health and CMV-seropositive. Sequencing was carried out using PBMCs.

This CDR3 reads CASSLAGEVNEQFF. The CDR3 bases are TGTGCCAGCAGTTTAGCGGGAGAGGTGAATGAGCAGTTCTTC. The rearrangement joins TRBV27 to TRBJ2-1, with TRBD2 matching 7 bases. This CDR3 comprises 14 residues. V trimming: 2 bases; J trimming: 7 bases; junction bases outside the gene matches: 5. The germline V gene encodes CDR1 MNHEY and CDR2 SMNVEV (reference sequence).